This entry lists 9 T cell receptor beta chains sequenced from one sample in a study of T cell responses to AZD1222 COVID-19 vaccine. Sequencing was performed with immunoSEQ multiplex PCR; in TCRdb, only in-frame clones are kept and a portion is missing. Of over 25,000 clones listed, just under 80% are singletons. The sample in question was peripheral blood, obtained on day 0 of AZD1222 vaccination. The source of these receptors is an adult in good health.

This chain joins TRBV19 and TRBJ1-5, with D perhaps matching TRBD1 (6 bases). The germline V and J ends were trimmed by 4 bases and 3 bases, with 10 bases remaining between them. Germline CDR1 LNHDA, CDR2 SQIVND (reference sequence). The CDR3 spans 14 residues. CDR3 in amino acids: CASSTDRNNQPQHF. The CDR3 DNA reads as TGTGCCAGTAGTACCGACAGGAACAATCAGCCCCAGCATTTT.

This chain joins TRBV10-2 and TRBJ1-2, with D hard to call. The V end was cut by 3 bases, the J end by 7 bases, with 12 bases between. The CDR3 totals 13 residues. CDR1 is WSHSY, CDR2 SAAADI, per germline. The CDR3 protein is CASSEGQSSGYTF. Here the CDR3 DNA reads TGCGCCAGCAGTGAAGGTCAGAGTAGTGGCTACACCTTC.

V gene TRBV27 combines with J gene TRBJ1-3; D unresolved. The CDR3 spans 15 residues. The germline CDR1 and CDR2 sequences are MNHEY and SMNVEV (reference sequence). V was cut by 3 bases and J by 2 bases, with 11 bases left in between. CDR3 residues: CASSFNFGPGNTIYF. The CDR3 region has the DNA TGTGCCAGCAGTTTTAATTTTGGGCCTGGAAACACCATATATTTT.

The chain joins TRBV18 to TRBJ1-2; 9 nucleotides agree with TRBD1. Germline CDR1 and CDR2: KGHSH and LQKENI. The CDR3 is 14 residues long. J gave up 6 bases and V 5 bases, and 7 bases lay outside the gene matches. The CDR3 loop reads CASSTLDRGNGYTF. CDR3 coding DNA: TGTGCCAGCTCAACCCTCGACAGGGGGAATGGCTACACCTTC.

The rearrangement uses TRBV5-8 and TRBJ2-7; D remains unclear. The germline V and J ends were trimmed by 4 bases and 0 bases, with 11 bases remaining between them. The CDR3 is 14 amino acids. Germline V CDR1 and CDR2: SGHTS, YDEGEE. The CDR3 reads CASSPWAGSYEQYV. In nucleotides, the CDR3 is TGTGCCAGCAGCCCATGGGCAGGCTCCTACGAGCAGTACGTC.

This clone was observed a handful of times. The chain combines TRBV15 with TRBJ1-1, with TRBD1 matching over 7 bases. Germline V gene sequence: CDR1 LNHNV, CDR2 YYDKDF (reference sequence). The CDR3 sequence is 16 residues long. Unmatched junction bases numbered 12, after V lost 1 base and J lost 7 bases. For the CDR3, the DNA is TGTGCCACCAGCAGAGGTCACAGGGGTACCCTGAATGAAGCTTTCTTT. Its translation: CATSRGHRGTLNEAFF.

This rearrangement joins TRBV15 to TRBJ2-7; the match to TRBD1 covers 7 bases. The CDR3 is 15 residues long. Germline V gene data show CDR1 as LNHNV and CDR2 as YYDKDF (reference sequence). Trimming at V came to 1 base and at J to 0 bases, leaving 3 bases not matched to a gene. The CDR3 DNA reads as TGTGCCACCAGCAGAGGCCGGGACAGCTCCTACGAGCAGTACTTC. Amino acid sequence: CATSRGRDSSYEQYF.

The V gene is TRBV19, the J gene TRBJ1-1; 7 bases map to TRBD1. V dropped 8 bases and J dropped 4; count of bases not matched to a gene: 4. This CDR3 spans 12 amino acids. The germline V gene encodes CDR1 LNHDA and CDR2 SQIVND (reference sequence). The CDR3, as DNA: TGTGCCAGTCGGCAGGGGGGCACTGAAGCTTTCTTT. This encodes CASRQGGTEAFF.

This clone was detected only once. This sequence joins TRBV19 and TRBJ2-2; 10 bases fit TRBD1. Germline trimming cut 10 bases from V and 7 bases from J; bases unmatched to any gene: 12. Germline V CDR1 and CDR2: LNHDA, SQIVND (reference sequence). The CDR3 has 15 residues. CDR3 region: CATIGTGVAGGELFF. In nucleotides, the CDR3 is TGTGCCACCATCGGGACAGGGGTCGCCGGCGGGGAGCTGTTTTTT.